Listed below are T cell receptor beta chains from one sample, sequenced in a study of blood T cell repertoires in COVID-19. Some clones are missing from TCRdb's copy, which holds only in-frame ones; the method was immunoSEQ multiplex PCR. Of fewer than 350,000 clones listed, roughly 89% are singletons. Material for sequencing was PBMCs or T cells enriched from blood (not recorded which). These receptors were collected from a woman under 30 with acute COVID-19. CDR3s include the opening cysteine and the closing phenylalanine or tryptophan. Fields, in order: V gene, D gene, clone size, J gene, CDR3 DNA, CDR3 protein. A D gene is named only where the DNA matches it firmly. Clone size is given for some rows only: seen once, a few or many times, or a class if the clone is expanded.

>TRBV7-9|TRBD1|NA|TRBJ1-2
TGTGCCAGCAGCTTGAGGGACAGTTCTCATTACACCTTC
CASSLRDSSHYTF
>TRBV2|NA|NA|TRBJ2-5
TGTGCCAGCAGTGAAGAGCGCGGGACTGCCGTGGAGACCCAGTACTTC
CASSEERGTAVETQYF
>TRBV27|NA|few|TRBJ1-5
TGTGCCAGCAGTTTATACAGTAGCAATCAGCCCCAGCATTTT
CASSLYSSNQPQHF
>TRBV7-9|NA|NA|TRBJ2-3
TGTGCCAGCAGCTTATCGACAGAGTTGTATACGCAGTATTTT
CASSLSTELYTQYF
>TRBV4-1|TRBD1|NA|TRBJ1-2
TGCGCCAGCAGCCAAGGGGGACAGGGCCAAGGCTACACCTTC
CASSQGGQGQGYTF
>TRBV19|TRBD1|NA|TRBJ1-6
TGTGCCAGTAGTGCGACAGGGGACACCTCACCCCTCCACTTT
CASSATGDTSPLHF
>TRBV27|TRBD1|NA|TRBJ1-1
TGTGCCAGCAGTAGGACAGGGTACCCGAACACTGAAGCTTTCTTT
CASSRTGYPNTEAFF
>TRBV12-5|TRBD2|few|TRBJ2-1
TGTGCTAGTGGTTCGAACAAAAAGACTAGCGAGCCCTCGGATGAGCAGTTCTTC
CASGSNKKTSEPSDEQFF
>TRBV5-1|NA|NA|TRBJ1-2
TGCGCCAGCAGCTCCCAAGAGAACTATGGCTACACCTTC
CASSSQENYGYTF
>TRBV29-1|NA|NA|TRBJ1-5
TGCAGCGTTGGTTCCGGGTTTAGCAATCAGCCCCAGCATTTT
CSVGSGFSNQPQHF
>TRBV5-1|NA|NA|TRBJ2-5
TGCGCCAGCAGCCCGCAGGTCGGTTCAGAGACCCAGTACTTC
CASSPQVGSETQYF
>TRBV4-3|TRBD1|NA|TRBJ1-5
TGCGCCAGCAGCCAAGGGACAGGCAACAATCAGCCCCAGCATTTT
CASSQGTGNNQPQHF